Presented here are 14 T cell receptor beta chains from one specimen sequenced in a study of technical replicates of blood from a handful of donors. The data were produced by immunoSEQ multiplex PCR, yet TCRdb's version contains in-frame clones alone and is incomplete. This table has 75,000 to 90,000 clones, about 90% appearing once. The sample consisted of T cells isolated from PBMCs. Receptor source: a human donor in good health.

The chain employs TRBV5-6 and TRBJ2-3, with unresolved D. This CDR3 spans 14 amino acids. Looked up from germline, CDR1 is SGHDT and CDR2 is YYEEEE. With 3 bases removed from V and 2 bases from J, the gap between germline ends came to 10 bases. CDR3: CASSSSRLTDTQYF. The CDR3 nucleotides read TGTGCCAGCAGCTCCTCACGACTCACAGATACGCAGTATTTT.

The rearrangement joins TRBV19 to TRBJ2-7; D is possibly TRBD2 (6 bases). The CDR3 runs 16 residues. V lost 5 bases and J lost 0, with 17 bases in between. Germline V lookup: CDR1 LNHDA, CDR2 SQIVND (reference sequence). The CDR3 reads CASSPFGTLSSYEQYF. Written as DNA, the CDR3 is TGTGCCAGTAGTCCCTTCGGGACTTTGAGCTCCTACGAGCAGTACTTC.

This chain uses TRBV19 with TRBJ2-7, with D possibly TRBD1 on 6 matching bases. Trimming took 6 bases from V and 3 from J, leaving 15 bases between them. Per germline, CDR1 LNHDA and CDR2 SQIVND (reference sequence). The CDR3 has 14 amino acids. The CDR3 here is CASSTTYRVYEQYF. CDR3 bases: TGTGCCAGTAGCACGACGTACAGGGTCTACGAGCAGTACTTC.

The table lists this clone with a few counts. This chain joins TRBV25-1 and TRBJ2-3; 15 positions agree with TRBD2. Germline V CDR1 and CDR2: MGHDK, SYGVNS. The CDR3 is made up of 16 amino acids. Losses at the gene ends were 4 bases for V and 10 bases for J; bases not matched to a gene: 9. In DNA form, the CDR3 reads TGTGCCAGCAGTGGAACGGGACTAGCGGGAGGAATAGCGCAGTATTTT. This translates into CASSGTGLAGGIAQYF. Using reference TRBV25-1 and TRBJ2-3 for the parts outside the CDR3, the full variable domain is EADIYQTPRYLVIGTGKKITLECSQTMGHDKMYWYQQDPGMELHLIHYSYGVNSTEKGDLSSESTVSRIRTEHFPLTLESARPSHTSQYLCASSGTGLAGGIAQYFGPGTRLTVL.

This chain uses TRBV7-6 with TRBJ2-1; perhaps TRBD1 as D (6 bases). This CDR3 comprises 15 residues. CDR1 is SGHVS, CDR2 FNYEAQ, per germline. The germline V and J ends were trimmed by 0 bases and 2 bases, with 8 bases remaining between them. The CDR3 DNA sequence: TGTGCCAGCAGCTTAGCGGGGGCACCCTACAATGAGCAGTTCTTC. It codes for CASSLAGAPYNEQFF.

On this clone: One end of the junction varies from germline; a read error may be responsible. The chain uses TRBV7-7 and TRBJ2-2; 8 positions agree with TRBD1. The CDR3 runs 14 residues. The V gene's germline CDR1 is SSHAT and CDR2 FNYEAQ (reference sequence). Here the CDR3 reads CASRQGSNTGELFF. The CDR3 coding sequence is TGTGCTAGCAGACAGGGGTCCAACACCGGGGAGCTGTTTTTT.

The J gene is TRBJ2-1, the V gene TRBV18, with D perhaps matching TRBD2 (6 bases). The V gene lost 1 base and the J gene lost 10 bases, with 11 bases spanning the gap. Germline values: CDR1 KGHSH, CDR2 LQKENI. The CDR3 is 13 residues long. Written as DNA, the CDR3 is TGTGCCAGCTCACCACAGGAGGGCGTGGAGCAGTTCTTC. Its protein product is CASSPQEGVEQFF.

This chain uses TRBV7-3 with TRBJ2-3; 11 bases align to TRBD2. Germline CDR1 reads SGHTA; CDR2 reads FQGTGA. V shed 2 bases and J 3 bases; nucleotides not matched to a gene: 7. The CDR3 consists of 17 residues. The CDR3 sequence is CASSLGSRLAGTDTQYF. CDR3 nucleotide sequence: TGTGCCAGCAGCTTAGGATCGAGACTAGCGGGAACAGATACGCAGTATTTT.

V gene TRBV11-2 combines with J gene TRBJ2-3, with 10 bases matching TRBD2. Trimming took 2 bases from V and 6 from J; bases not matched to a gene: 8. The CDR3 is 16 residues long. Per the germline V gene, CDR1 is SGHAT and CDR2 is FQNNGV. CDR3 sequence reads: CASSLKVTSGEDTQYF. The CDR3 DNA is TGTGCCAGCAGCTTAAAGGTTACTAGCGGGGAGGATACGCAGTATTTT.

The rearrangement joins TRBV5-5 to TRBJ1-6; 8 bases line up with TRBD1. The germline CDR1 and CDR2 sequences are SGHKS and YYEKEE (reference sequence). The ends lost 6 bases at V and 5 bases at J; junction bases unmatched: 4. CDR3 length equals 14 residues. This CDR3 reads CASTQGDDNSPLHF. The CDR3 coding sequence is TGTGCCAGCACACAGGGGGATGATAATTCACCCCTCCACTTT.

The rearrangement uses TRBV4-1 and TRBJ2-7; 9 nucleotides align to TRBD1. With 3 bases clipped from V and 4 bases from J, the junction kept 7 bases outside the gene matches. The CDR3 has 15 residues. Per germline, CDR1 MGHRA and CDR2 YSYEKL. The DNA of the CDR3 is TGCGCCAGCAGCCAGCCCGGGACAGGGATTTACGAGCAGTACTTC. Its protein product is CASSQPGTGIYEQYF.

This clone was seen only a few times. The chain is built from TRBV15 and TRBJ1-1; the match to TRBD1 covers 11 bases. V was pared by 5 bases and J by 8 bases, with 13 bases of the junction left unmatched. The CDR3 runs 16 residues. Germline V gives CDR1 LNHNV, CDR2 YYDKDF (reference sequence). The CDR3 coding sequence is TGTGCCACCAGCCAAGGGACAGGGGGGCTTCTTTCCGAAGCTTTCTTT. Its translation: CATSQGTGGLLSEAFF.

The rearrangement joins TRBV6-6 to TRBJ1-5; possible D gene TRBD1, 5 bases. The CDR3 sequence is 14 residues long. The germline gives CDR1 MNHNY, CDR2 SVGAGI (reference sequence). V gave up 2 bases and J gave up 5 bases, with 10 bases separating them. Here the CDR3 DNA reads TGTGCCAGCAGTTACGGCGGGGGTCATCAGCCCCAGCATTTT. Encoded protein: CASSYGGGHQPQHF.

This sequence joins TRBV19 and TRBJ1-4, with D possibly matching TRBD1 (6 bases). The germline V and J ends were trimmed by 5 bases and 7 bases, with 17 bases remaining between them. The CDR3 loop spans 15 amino acids. In germline, CDR1 is LNHDA, CDR2 SQIVND (reference sequence). The CDR3 sequence is CASSGGYRAGEKLFF. In DNA, the CDR3 is TGTGCCAGTAGTGGGGGCTACAGGGCTGGTGAAAAACTGTTTTTT.